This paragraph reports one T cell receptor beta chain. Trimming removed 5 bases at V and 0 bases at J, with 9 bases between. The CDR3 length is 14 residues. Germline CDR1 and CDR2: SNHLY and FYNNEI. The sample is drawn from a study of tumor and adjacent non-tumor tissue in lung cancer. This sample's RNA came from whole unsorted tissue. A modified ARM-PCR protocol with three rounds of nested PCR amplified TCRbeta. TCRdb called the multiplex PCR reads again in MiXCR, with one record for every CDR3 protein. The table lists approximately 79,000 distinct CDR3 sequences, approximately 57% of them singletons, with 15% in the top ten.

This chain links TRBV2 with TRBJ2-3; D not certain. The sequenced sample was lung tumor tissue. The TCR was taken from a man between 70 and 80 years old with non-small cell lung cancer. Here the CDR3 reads CASSLYTSTDTQYF. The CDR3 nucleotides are TGTGCCAGCAGTTTATACACTAGCACAGATACGCAGTATTTT.